The 11 T cell receptor beta chains given below trace back to one sample, sequenced in a study of blood T cell repertoires in COVID-19. The assay was immunoSEQ multiplex PCR, and TCRdb's table has in-frame clones only and misses some. This sample has under 200,000 clones, with approximately 85% found just once. Material: peripheral blood. The receptors here all came from a woman older than 75 with acute or convalescent COVID-19.

V and J are TRBV6-5 and TRBJ2-6; maybe TRBD1 (5 bases). CDR1 is MNHEY and CDR2 is SVGAGI in the germline V gene. The V end lost 0 bases, the J end lost 4 bases, and 10 bases lay between the germline ends. CDR3 length equals 16 residues. The CDR3 nucleotides read TGTGCCAGCAGTTACTCCAGGGTCTCAGGGGCCAACGTCCTGACTTTC. Translated, it gives CASSYSRVSGANVLTF.

V is TRBV19 and J is TRBJ1-5; 9 bases match TRBD1. V lost 0 bases, J lost 6 bases, and 6 bases stayed unmatched. Germline V gene data show CDR1 as LNHDA and CDR2 as SQIVND (reference sequence). The CDR3 length is 16 residues. The CDR3 DNA sequence: TGTGCCAGTAGTATAGATTTGGGGACAGGGCTTCAGCCCCAGCATTTT. Residues: CASSIDLGTGLQPQHF.

The chain has TRBV6-2 or TRBV6-3 and TRBJ2-7; D is undetermined. Germline values: CDR1 MNHEY, CDR2 SVGEGT. Trimming stripped 2 bases from V and 6 bases from J, with 5 bases between. The CDR3 consists of 11 residues. CDR3 in amino acids: CASSYLGEQYF. CDR3 DNA sequence: TGTGCCAGCAGTTACCTAGGCGAGCAGTACTTC.

The J gene is TRBJ1-2, the V gene TRBV3-1 (or the pseudogene TRBV3-2), with 10 positions matching TRBD1. Germline CDR1 LGHDT, CDR2 YNNKEL (reference sequence). CDR3 length: 15 amino acids. V lost 4 bases, J lost 1 base, and 3 bases stayed unmatched. The CDR3 loop is CASSRGQGNNYGYTF. CDR3 in DNA: TGTGCCAGCAGCCGGGGACAGGGGAATAACTATGGCTACACCTTC.

This clone was observed a few times. The rearrangement links TRBV6-2 or TRBV6-3 to TRBJ1-2; D perhaps matches TRBD1 (6 bases). CDR3 length: 12 residues. Germline V CDR1 and CDR2: MNHEY, SVGEGT. V lost 5 bases and J 9 bases, leaving 13 bases between the germline ends. The CDR3 spells CASSPRTESYTF. CDR3 coding DNA: TGTGCCAGCAGTCCCCGGACAGAGAGCTACACCTTC.

The rearrangement links TRBV5-8 to TRBJ2-6; D remains ambiguous. From germline, CDR1 is SGHTS and CDR2 YDEGEE. This CDR3 has 15 amino acids. Trimming removed 0 bases at V and 2 bases at J, with 6 bases between. The CDR3, as DNA: TGTGCCAGCAGCTTGGGACTCGCTGGGGCCAACGTCCTGACTTTC. This gives the protein CASSLGLAGANVLTF.

The chain joins TRBV11-2 to TRBJ1-4; tentatively, D is TRBD1 (5 bases). CDR1 is SGHAT, CDR2 FQNNGV, per germline. This CDR3 is 14 amino acids long. V lost 5 bases and J lost 8, with 15 bases in between. The CDR3 region is CASSPGGGREKLFF. The CDR3 DNA follows: TGTGCCAGCAGCCCCGGGGGGGGTAGGGAAAAACTGTTTTTT.

This sequence joins TRBV7-2 and TRBJ1-5; tentatively, D is TRBD1 (5 bases). There are 14 residues in the CDR3. Germline lookup yields CDR1 SGHTA and CDR2 FQGNSA. V dropped 0 bases and J dropped 4 bases, with 7 bases sitting between them. CDR3 residues: CASSLARGNQPQHF. In DNA, the CDR3 is TGTGCCAGCAGCTTAGCACGGGGGAATCAGCCCCAGCATTTT.

The table lists this clone with a count of one. J is TRBJ2-7 and V is TRBV18; D is unresolved. CDR3 length equals 15 residues. The V and J ends lost 2 bases and 6 bases respectively, with 17 bases between them. The germline gives CDR1 KGHSH, CDR2 LQKENI. CDR3 sequence (DNA): TGTGCCAGCTCACCAGATTTTATGAGTAACCGCGAGCAGTACTTC. It codes for CASSPDFMSNREQYF. The whole variable domain, filled in from reference TRBV18 and TRBJ2-7, reads NAGVMQNPRHLVRRRGQEARLRCSPMKGHSHVYWYRQLPEEGLKFMVYLQKENIIDESGMPKERFSAEFPKEGPSILRIQQVVRGDSAAYFCASSPDFMSNREQYFGPGTRLTVT.

This sequence joins TRBV6-6 and TRBJ1-1; D perhaps matches TRBD1 (6 bases). CDR3 size: 14 residues. V was cut by 2 bases and J by 2 bases, with 9 bases left in between. Germline CDR1 and CDR2: MNHNY and SVGAGI (reference sequence). This chain's CDR3 is CASSYGQLNTEAFF. CDR3 coding DNA: TGTGCCAGCAGTTACGGACAGCTTAACACTGAAGCTTTCTTT.

The rearrangement uses TRBV4-1 and TRBJ2-6; possible D gene TRBD2, 6 bases. The CDR3 runs to 17 residues. Trimming took off 4 bases at V and 0 bases at J, with 13 bases between the two ends. From germline, CDR1 is MGHRA and CDR2 YSYEKL. The CDR3 here is CASSLAGRNSGANVLTF. CDR3 in DNA: TGCGCCAGCAGCCTCGCGGGACGGAACTCTGGGGCCAACGTCCTGACTTTC.